Listed below are T cell receptor beta chains from one sample, sequenced in a study of CD8 T cells in Susac syndrome. TCRdb called the immunoSEQ multiplex PCR reads again in MiXCR, with one record for every CDR3 protein. This table has some 97,000 distinct CDR3 sequences, about 95% appearing once. Sequenced material: CD8+ T cells from PBMCs. The receptors come from a human donor with Susac syndrome. The CDR3 runs from the conserved cysteine through the conserved F or W. The D gene is left open where the match is weak. The size entry is marked missing in some rows and otherwise reads once, few, many or a size class.

j_call v_call d_call clone_size cdr3_nt cdr3_aa
TRBJ1-4 TRBV3-1 . once TGTGCCAGCAGCATGGGACCAGCAACTAATGAAAAACTGTTTTTT CASSMGPATNEKLFF
TRBJ1-2 TRBV15 . . TGTGCCACCAGCATCGACCGGGGTGGGCCCTATGGCTACACCTTC CATSIDRGGPYGYTF
TRBJ2-3 TRBV15 . . TGTGCCACCAGCAGAGGTGACAGCCCCACAGATACGCAGTATTTT CATSRGDSPTDTQYF
TRBJ2-7 TRBV9 TRBD2 . TGTGCCAGCAGCGTTGAAGCGGGGGACCTCGAGCAGTACTTC CASSVEAGDLEQYF
TRBJ1-4 TRBV5-1 TRBD1 . TGCGCCAGCAGCTCATCGGACAGGGAAAATGAAAAACTGTTTTTT CASSSSDRENEKLFF
TRBJ2-1 TRBV29-1 . . TGCAGCGTCGCTTTCCTACTCGGCAATGAGCAGTTCTTC CSVAFLLGNEQFF
TRBJ2-1 TRBV13 . few TGTGCCAGCAGCGACAATGAGCAGTTCTTC CASSDNEQFF
TRBJ1-1 TRBV19 . . TGTGCCAGTAGTTCGTGGGATTTCGCTGAAGCTTTCTTT CASSSWDFAEAFF
TRBJ2-5 TRBV5-6 . . TGTGCCAGCAGCTCGAACTATTACCAAGAGACCCAGTACTTC CASSSNYYQETQYF
TRBJ2-7 TRBV11-2 . once TGTGCCAGCAGGATGGTCCGGGGACCTTACGAGCAGTACTTC CASRMVRGPYEQYF
TRBJ1-4 TRBV12-3/TRBV12-4 . . TGTGCCAGCAGTTCGGGGGGAAAACTGTTTTTT CASSSGGKLFF
TRBJ2-5 TRBV12-3/TRBV12-4 . . TGTGCCAGCAGTATCCAGGGTCACCAAGAGACCCAGTACTTC CASSIQGHQETQYF
TRBJ1-1 TRBV6-5 . . TGTGCCAGCAGTTACTCGACGTGGGTTCCTCCCAGAACTGAAGCTTTCTTT CASSYSTWVPPRTEAFF
TRBJ2-7 TRBV29-1 . . TGCAGCGTTCGACAGGCGAACTACGAGCAGTACTTC CSVRQANYEQYF
TRBJ1-3 TRBV5-1 . . TGCGCCAGCAGCGATAACAGAAAGGCCTCTGGAAACACCATATATTTT CASSDNRKASGNTIYF